The next 6 T cell receptor beta chains were all read from a single sample in a study of T-cell memory formation after mild COVID-19. MiXCR was run by TCRdb on the 5' RACE reads, yielding one entry per CDR3 protein. Among approximately 260,000 distinct CDR3 sequences listed, 15% to 20% were seen once. Sequencing was carried out using PBMCs or a T cell subset sorted from them (not recorded which). These receptors originate from a man younger than 35 who had mild COVID-19 (a few samples of this study predate the infection). Cell type and time point are not known.

This clonotype was counted between two and nine times. V usage is TRBV6-2 or TRBV6-3 and J usage is TRBJ1-1, with 7 bases identical to TRBD1. The CDR3 length is 13 residues. CDR1 is MNHEY and CDR2 is SVGEGT in the germline V gene. The V and J ends lost 9 bases and 1 base, in that order; junction bases with no gene match: 5. The chain's CDR3 is CASRTGANTEAFF. Here the CDR3 DNA reads TGTGCCAGTCGGACAGGAGCGAACACTGAAGCTTTCTTT.

This clonotype was observed a handful of times. The chain uses TRBV5-1 and TRBJ2-1; 8 bases fit TRBD2. The germline CDR1 and CDR2 sequences are SGHRS and YFSETQ. J lost 7 bases, V lost 6 bases, and 12 bases had no gene match. This CDR3 contains 15 residues. As DNA, the CDR3 is TGCGCCAGCAATTCACGAGCGGGGGTTATAAATGAGCAGTTCTTC. Protein product: CASNSRAGVINEQFF.

The rearrangement joins TRBV15 to TRBJ2-7, with no clear D. The CDR3 is 13 residues long. The V gene's germline CDR1 is LNHNV and CDR2 YYDKDF (reference sequence). Deletions cut 0 bases from V and 5 bases from J, with 8 bases between. The CDR3 DNA follows: TGTGCCACCAGCAGAGATCCGGTGCACGAGCAGTACTTC. Its protein is CATSRDPVHEQYF.

This clonotype was seen at least ten times. The rearrangement links TRBV7-3 to TRBJ2-5; 8 nucleotides align to TRBD2. The germline V gene encodes CDR1 SGHTA and CDR2 FQGTGA. The CDR3 sequence is 13 residues long. The trim removed 5 bases at V and 7 bases at J, leaving 6 bases unmatched. This CDR3 is CASSLSGRGTQYF. The CDR3 coding sequence is TGTGCCAGCAGCCTCTCCGGGAGGGGGACCCAGTACTTC.

The chain recombines TRBV5-1 with TRBJ2-3; TRBD2 is a possible D gene (5 bases). The CDR3 contains 15 residues. With 4 bases removed from V and 1 base from J, the gap between germline ends came to 13 bases. Germline V gene sequence: CDR1 SGHRS, CDR2 YFSETQ. The CDR3 here is CASSPYVGGTDTQYF. CDR3 sequence (DNA): TGCGCCAGCAGCCCCTACGTCGGGGGCACAGATACGCAGTATTTT.

The rearrangement joins TRBV4-1 to TRBJ2-5; no clear D. V lost 0 bases, J lost 1 base, and 15 bases lay in between. The CDR3 sequence is 17 residues long. The germline V gene has CDR1 MGHRA and CDR2 YSYEKL. The DNA for the CDR3 is TGCGCCAGCAGCCAAGATCCGGGCGAACCACTCCAAGAGACCCAGTACTTC. Its protein product is CASSQDPGEPLQETQYF.